The 21 T cell receptor beta chains reported below all come from one sample, sequenced in a study of blood T cells in healthy people across ages. A J-beta primer mix and a sample-barcoded 5' primer were used in a second PCR of about 7 to 11 cycles. TCRdb analysed the 5' RACE reads with MiXCR anew, one entry per CDR3 protein. The sample carries hundreds of thousands of distinct CDR3 sequences, approximately 25% recorded once. The same data also contributed to another study, on T cells of mothers and their children.

The sequenced material came from blood. The receptors come from a boy aged 5-17 years in good health.

The rearrangement joins TRBV20-1 to TRBJ2-1, with D tentatively TRBD1 or TRBD2 (5 bases each). Germline-derived CDR1 and CDR2 are DFQATT and SNEGSKA (reference sequence). Trimming pared 0 bases from V and 6 bases from J, leaving 18 bases between. There are 16 residues in the CDR3. The CDR3 sequence: CSARERGVILGNEQFF. CDR3 coding DNA: TGCAGTGCTAGAGAGAGGGGTGTCATCCTCGGCAATGAGCAGTTCTTC.

The rearrangement uses TRBV7-2 and TRBJ2-2, with D hard to call. The length of the CDR3 is 14 residues. Germline assignment: CDR1 SGHTA and CDR2 FQGNSA. The germline V and J ends were trimmed by 0 bases and 7 bases, with 9 bases remaining between them. This CDR3 is CASSLARASGELFF. For the CDR3, the DNA is TGTGCCAGCAGCTTAGCGCGAGCTAGCGGGGAGCTGTTTTTT.

The chain carries TRBV9 and TRBJ1-3; no definite D call. CDR1 and CDR2 (germline): SGDLS, YYNGEE. Trimming cost V 3 bases and J 4 bases, with 14 bases left between them. The CDR3 has 15 residues. CDR3 nucleotides: TGTGCCAGCAGCGACCGAGGTCTCCTAGGAAACACCATATATTTT. Translated: CASSDRGLLGNTIYF.

V gene TRBV7-2 combines with J gene TRBJ2-3; 11 bases map to TRBD2. The V gene's germline CDR1 is SGHTA and CDR2 FQGNSA. V was clipped by 5 bases and J by 2 bases; unmatched bases: 6. The CDR3 loop spans 16 amino acids. The CDR3 coding sequence is TGTGCCAGCAGCAAAGGGACTAGCGGATTCACAGATACGCAGTATTTT. Encoded protein: CASSKGTSGFTDTQYF.

This clonotype was counted only a few times. The rearrangement joins TRBV25-1 to TRBJ2-5; 9 bases map to TRBD2. The tail of the sequence fits TRBJ2-7 better, so the J call may be wrong. The CDR3 is made up of 15 amino acids. The germline V gene encodes CDR1 MGHDK and CDR2 SYGVNS. The CDR3 coding sequence is TGTGCCAGCAGTGAATGGGGACTAGCTCCGTACGAGCAGTACTTC. Its protein is CASSEWGLAPYEQYF.

The rearrangement links TRBV7-9 to TRBJ2-5; 12 nucleotides match TRBD1. This CDR3 is 16 amino acids long. The germline V gene has CDR1 SEHNR and CDR2 FQNEAQ (reference sequence). V shed 5 bases, J shed 2 bases, and the junction held 6 bases outside the gene matches. DNA of the CDR3: TGTGCCAGCAGCGACCGGGACAGGGGGCTTCAAGAGACCCAGTACTTC. Its protein is CASSDRDRGLQETQYF. Together with reference TRBV7-9 and TRBJ2-5, the CDR3 gives the full variable domain: DTGVSQNPRHKITKRGQNVTFRCDPISEHNRLYWYRQTLGQGPEFLTYFQNEAQLEKSRLLSDRFSAERPKGSFSTLEIQRTEQGDSAMYLCASSDRDRGLQETQYFGPGTRLLVL.

V usage is TRBV6-5 and J usage is TRBJ1-1; TRBD1 might be the D (5 bases). Deletions cut 7 bases from V and 5 bases from J, with 17 bases between. Germline V gene sequence: CDR1 MNHEY, CDR2 SVGAGI. CDR3 length equals 14 residues. This CDR3 reads CASTLSVGGTEAFF. The CDR3 coding sequence is TGTGCCAGCACCCTTAGCGTCGGGGGGACTGAAGCTTTCTTT.

CDR3: CASSLMAGGNTGELFF. CDR3 sequence (DNA): TGTGCCAGCAGCTTAATGGCGGGGGGGAACACCGGGGAGCTGTTTTTT. J is TRBJ2-2 and V is TRBV7-2; 8 positions agree with TRBD2. The CDR3 is 16 amino acids. Germline trimming cut 2 bases from V and 1 base from J; bases unmatched to any gene: 3. In germline, CDR1 is SGHTA, CDR2 FQGNSA.

This clonotype was counted only a few times. The chain has TRBV7-6 and TRBJ2-7; possibly TRBD2 for D (5 bases). The CDR3 has 13 residues. Germline V CDR1 and CDR2: SGHVS, FNYEAQ. V dropped 3 bases and J dropped 7 bases, with 13 bases sitting between them. This chain's CDR3 is CASSLQASWEQYF. Here the CDR3 DNA reads TGTGCCAGCAGCTTGCAGGCTAGCTGGGAGCAGTACTTC. The whole variable domain, filled in from reference TRBV7-6 and TRBJ2-7, reads GAGVSQSPRYKVTKRGQDVALRCDPISGHVSLYWYRQALGQGPEFLTYFNYEAQQDKSGLPNDRFSAERPEGSISTLTIQRTEQRDSAMYRCASSLQASWEQYFGPGTRLTVT.

This clonotype was observed a few times. The chain couples TRBV13 to TRBJ2-1; D is perhaps TRBD1 or TRBD2 (5 bases each). Trimming left V 5 bases short and J 7 bases short, with 15 bases between. CDR3 size: 14 residues. The germline gives CDR1 PRHDT, CDR2 FYEKMQ (reference sequence). The CDR3 spells CASSQGELNNEQFF. The CDR3 coding sequence is TGTGCCAGCAGCCAAGGGGAGCTCAATAATGAGCAGTTCTTC.

Only a few counts were recorded for this clonotype. This chain links TRBV20-1 with TRBJ1-2; no firm D call. This CDR3 spans 13 amino acids. Per the germline V gene, CDR1 is DFQATT and CDR2 is SNEGSKA (reference sequence). The V gene lost 3 bases and the J gene lost 0 bases, with 8 bases spanning the gap. The CDR3: CSASTESNYGYTF. In DNA, the CDR3 is TGCAGTGCTAGTACGGAGTCTAACTATGGCTACACCTTC.

The chain links TRBV18 to TRBJ2-3; D is unclear. Germline V gives CDR1 KGHSH, CDR2 LQKENI. V shed 8 bases and J shed 0 bases, with 6 bases lying between them. CDR3 length equals 12 residues. The chain's CDR3 is CASLDSTDTQYF. CDR3 DNA sequence: TGTGCCAGCCTGGACAGCACAGATACGCAGTATTTT.

This clonotype occurred once. This sequence joins TRBV15 and TRBJ1-1, with 7 positions matching TRBD1. Looked up from germline, CDR1 is LNHNV and CDR2 is YYDKDF (reference sequence). This CDR3 has 13 amino acids. Unmatched junction bases numbered 2, after V lost 3 bases and J lost 4 bases. DNA for the CDR3: TGTGCCACCAGCAGCGGACAGGTCACTGAAGCTTTCTTT. Residues: CATSSGQVTEAFF.

The table lists this clonotype with a count of one. The chain is built from TRBV6-6 and TRBJ2-5, with D perhaps matching TRBD1 (6 bases). Germline assignment: CDR1 MNHNY and CDR2 SVGAGI (reference sequence). Trimming pared 3 bases from V and 4 bases from J, leaving 18 bases between. CDR3 size: 16 residues. The CDR3 reads CASSYVPGEIVETQYF. The DNA of the CDR3 is TGTGCCAGCAGTTATGTGCCAGGGGAGATAGTAGAGACCCAGTACTTC.

This chain joins TRBV29-1 and TRBJ2-5; TRBD1 matches 7 bases. V dropped 6 bases and J dropped 2; count of bases not matched to a gene: 12. Germline values: CDR1 SQVTM, CDR2 ANQGSEA. The CDR3 runs to 15 residues. The chain's CDR3 is CSVLGDRDVQETQYF. In DNA form, the CDR3 reads TGCAGCGTCTTGGGAGACAGGGATGTTCAAGAGACCCAGTACTTC.

This chain joins TRBV19 and TRBJ2-3; D is ambiguous. The length of the CDR3 is 13 residues. V dropped 1 base and J dropped 5 bases, with 7 bases sitting between them. CDR1 LNHDA and CDR2 SQIVND come from the germline V gene (reference sequence). The CDR3 DNA is TGTGCCAGTAGTATAGGCTCGCGAGATACGCAGTATTTT. The encoded protein is CASSIGSRDTQYF.

This clonotype was counted only a few times. The rearrangement uses TRBV5-1 and TRBJ2-5; D call uncertain. Germline values: CDR1 SGHRS, CDR2 YFSETQ. V was cut by 0 bases and J by 4 bases, with 10 bases left in between. This CDR3 contains 14 residues. The CDR3 DNA sequence: TGCGCCAGCAGCTTGGATAGGGTGGCAGAGACCCAGTACTTC. Amino acids: CASSLDRVAETQYF.

This clonotype was seen repeatedly, ten times or more. J is TRBJ2-1 and V is TRBV6-6, with 9 nucleotides matching TRBD1. The trim removed 1 base at V and 8 bases at J, leaving 9 bases unmatched. This CDR3 has 16 amino acids. Germline values: CDR1 MNHNY, CDR2 SVGAGI (reference sequence). CDR3 loop: CASSYYPGQGKDEQFF. The CDR3 bases are TGTGCCAGCAGTTACTATCCGGGACAGGGAAAAGATGAGCAGTTCTTC.

This clonotype was recorded a few times. The rearrangement uses TRBV15 and TRBJ2-3; 9 bases agree with TRBD1. V shed 0 bases and J 2 bases; nucleotides not matched to a gene: 12. CDR1 LNHNV and CDR2 YYDKDF come from the germline V gene (reference sequence). The CDR3 contains 19 residues. CDR3: CATSRDPGQGGIITDTQYF. In DNA, the CDR3 is TGTGCCACCAGCAGAGACCCGGGACAGGGAGGGATCATCACAGATACGCAGTATTTT.

The V and J genes are TRBV2 and TRBJ2-7; D is unresolved. This CDR3 comprises 14 residues. Trimming left V 6 bases short and J 1 base short, with 13 bases between. The germline V gene has CDR1 SNHLY and CDR2 FYNNEI. Written as DNA, the CDR3 is TGTGCCAGCAGACCGTCTCTTCGATCCTACGAGCAGTACTTC. This translates into CASRPSLRSYEQYF. Full variable domain (outside the CDR3, taken from reference TRBV2 and TRBJ2-7): EPEVTQTPSHQVTQMGQEVILRCVPISNHLYFYWYRQILGQKVEFLVSFYNNEISEKSEIFDDQFSVERPDGSNFTLKIRSTKLEDSAMYFCASRPSLRSYEQYFGPGTRLTVT.

This chain connects TRBV13 to TRBJ2-3; 7 bases match TRBD1. The germline V gene encodes CDR1 PRHDT and CDR2 FYEKMQ (reference sequence). The V gene end was trimmed by 6 bases and the J gene end by 4 bases; junction bases not matched to a gene: 4. This CDR3 is 13 amino acids long. CDR3 loop: CASSVDRADTQYF. CDR3 bases: TGTGCCAGCAGTGTAGACAGGGCAGATACGCAGTATTTT. Using reference TRBV13 and TRBJ2-3 for the parts outside the CDR3, the full variable domain is AAGVIQSPRHLIKEKRETATLKCYPIPRHDTVYWYQQGPGQDPQFLISFYEKMQSDKGSIPDRFSAQQFSDYHSELNMSSLELGDSALYFCASSVDRADTQYFGPGTRLTVL.